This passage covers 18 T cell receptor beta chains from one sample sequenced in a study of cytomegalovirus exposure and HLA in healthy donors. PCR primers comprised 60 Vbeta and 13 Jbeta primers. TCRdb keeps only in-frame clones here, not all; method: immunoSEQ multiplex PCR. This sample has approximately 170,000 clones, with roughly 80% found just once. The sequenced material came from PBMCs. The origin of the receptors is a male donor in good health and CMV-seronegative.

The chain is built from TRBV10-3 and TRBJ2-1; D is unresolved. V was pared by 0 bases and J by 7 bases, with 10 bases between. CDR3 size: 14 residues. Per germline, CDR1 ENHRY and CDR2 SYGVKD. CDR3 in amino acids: CAISESRAVNEQFF. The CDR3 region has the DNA TGTGCCATCAGTGAGTCTCGAGCCGTTAATGAGCAGTTCTTC.

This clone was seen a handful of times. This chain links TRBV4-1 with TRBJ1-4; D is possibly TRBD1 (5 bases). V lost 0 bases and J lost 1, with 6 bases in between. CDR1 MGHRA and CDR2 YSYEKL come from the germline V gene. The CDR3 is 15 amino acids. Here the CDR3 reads CASSQDRVTNEKLFF. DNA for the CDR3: TGCGCCAGCAGCCAAGACAGGGTAACTAATGAAAAACTGTTTTTT.

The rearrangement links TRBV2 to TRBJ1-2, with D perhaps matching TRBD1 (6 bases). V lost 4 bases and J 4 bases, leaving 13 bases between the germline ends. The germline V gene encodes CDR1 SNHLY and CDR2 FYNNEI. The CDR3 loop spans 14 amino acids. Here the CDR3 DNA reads TGTGCCAGCAGTGGGCGGACAGTTCCCTATGGCTACACCTTC. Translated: CASSGRTVPYGYTF. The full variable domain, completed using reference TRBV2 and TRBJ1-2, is EPEVTQTPSHQVTQMGQEVILRCVPISNHLYFYWYRQILGQKVEFLVSFYNNEISEKSEIFDDQFSVERPDGSNFTLKIRSTKLEDSAMYFCASSGRTVPYGYTFGSGTRLTVV.

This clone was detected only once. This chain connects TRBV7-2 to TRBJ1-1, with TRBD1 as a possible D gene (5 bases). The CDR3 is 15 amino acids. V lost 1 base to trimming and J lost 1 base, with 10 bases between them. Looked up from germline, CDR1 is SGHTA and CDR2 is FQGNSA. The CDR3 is CASSLVHGANTEAFF. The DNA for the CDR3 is TGTGCCAGCAGCTTAGTTCATGGGGCGAACACTGAAGCTTTCTTT.

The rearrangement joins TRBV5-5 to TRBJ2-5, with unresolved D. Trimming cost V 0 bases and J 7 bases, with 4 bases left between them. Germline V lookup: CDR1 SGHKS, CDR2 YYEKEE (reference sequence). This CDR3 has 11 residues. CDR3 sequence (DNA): TGTGCCAGCAGCTTGGGAGGGACCCAGTACTTC. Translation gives CASSLGGTQYF. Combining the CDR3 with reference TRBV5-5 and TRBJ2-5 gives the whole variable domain DAGVTQSPTHLIKTRGQQVTLRCSPISGHKSVSWYQQVLGQGPQFIFQYYEKEERGRGNFPDRFSARQFPNYSSELNVNALLLGDSALYLCASSLGGTQYFGPGTRLLVL.

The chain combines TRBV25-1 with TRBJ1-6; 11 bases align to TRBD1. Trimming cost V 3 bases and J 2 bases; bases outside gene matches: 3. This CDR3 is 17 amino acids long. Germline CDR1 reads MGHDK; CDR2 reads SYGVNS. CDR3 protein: CASSDPGQGAYNSPLHF. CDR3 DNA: TGTGCCAGCAGTGACCCGGGACAGGGGGCCTATAATTCACCCCTCCACTTT.

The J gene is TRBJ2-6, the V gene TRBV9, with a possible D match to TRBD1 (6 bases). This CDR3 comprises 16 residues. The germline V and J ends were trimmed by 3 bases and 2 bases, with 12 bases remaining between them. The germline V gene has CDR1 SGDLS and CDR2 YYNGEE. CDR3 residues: CASSGTQGTGANVLTF. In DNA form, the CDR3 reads TGTGCCAGCAGCGGAACACAGGGTACTGGGGCCAACGTCCTGACTTTC.

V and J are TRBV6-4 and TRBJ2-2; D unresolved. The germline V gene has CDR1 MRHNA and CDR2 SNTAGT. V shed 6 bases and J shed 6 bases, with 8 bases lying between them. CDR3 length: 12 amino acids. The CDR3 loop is CASSHQAGELFF. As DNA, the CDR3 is TGTGCCAGCAGCCATCAGGCCGGGGAGCTGTTTTTT.

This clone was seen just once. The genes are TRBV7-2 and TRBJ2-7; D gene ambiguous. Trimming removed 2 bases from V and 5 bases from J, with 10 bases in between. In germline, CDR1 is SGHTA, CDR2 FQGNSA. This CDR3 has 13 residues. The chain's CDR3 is CASSLLVQHEQYF. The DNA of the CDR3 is TGTGCCAGCAGCTTACTAGTCCAACACGAGCAGTACTTC.

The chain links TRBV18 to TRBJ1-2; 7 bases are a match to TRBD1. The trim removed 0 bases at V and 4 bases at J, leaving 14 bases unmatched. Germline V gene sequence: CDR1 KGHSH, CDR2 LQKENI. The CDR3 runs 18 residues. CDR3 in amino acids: CASSPPDRDRKPVYGYTF. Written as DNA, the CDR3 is TGTGCCAGCTCACCACCCGACAGGGACCGCAAGCCCGTCTATGGCTACACCTTC.

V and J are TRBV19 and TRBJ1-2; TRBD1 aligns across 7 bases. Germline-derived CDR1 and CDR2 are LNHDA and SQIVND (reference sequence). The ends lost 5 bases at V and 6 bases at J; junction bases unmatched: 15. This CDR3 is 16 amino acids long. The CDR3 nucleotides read TGTGCCAGTAGTCCCCTTGACAGGGCACGTCCCGATGGCTACACCTTC. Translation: CASSPLDRARPDGYTF.

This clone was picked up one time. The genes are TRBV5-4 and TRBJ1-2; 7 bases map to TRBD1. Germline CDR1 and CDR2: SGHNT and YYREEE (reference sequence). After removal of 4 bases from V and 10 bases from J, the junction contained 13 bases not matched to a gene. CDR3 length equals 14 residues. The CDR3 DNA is TGTGCCAGCAGCCCCAAGGGGGCCAGGAATTTCTACACCTTC. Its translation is CASSPKGARNFYTF. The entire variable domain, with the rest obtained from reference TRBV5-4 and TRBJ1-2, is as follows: ETGVTQSPTHLIKTRGQQVTLRCSSQSGHNTVSWYQQALGQGPQFIFQYYREEENGRGNFPPRFSGLQFPNYSSELNVNALELDDSALYLCASSPKGARNFYTFGSGTRLTVV.

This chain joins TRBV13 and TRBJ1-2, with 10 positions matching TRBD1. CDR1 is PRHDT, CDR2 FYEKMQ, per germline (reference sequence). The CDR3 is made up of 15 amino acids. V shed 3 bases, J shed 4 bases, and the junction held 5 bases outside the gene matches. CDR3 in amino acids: CASSFGDRGGYGYTF. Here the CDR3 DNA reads TGTGCCAGCAGCTTCGGGGACAGGGGCGGCTATGGCTACACCTTC. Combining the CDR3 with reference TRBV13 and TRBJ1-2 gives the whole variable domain AAGVIQSPRHLIKEKRETATLKCYPIPRHDTVYWYQQGPGQDPQFLISFYEKMQSDKGSIPDRFSAQQFSDYHSELNMSSLELGDSALYFCASSFGDRGGYGYTFGSGTRLTVV.

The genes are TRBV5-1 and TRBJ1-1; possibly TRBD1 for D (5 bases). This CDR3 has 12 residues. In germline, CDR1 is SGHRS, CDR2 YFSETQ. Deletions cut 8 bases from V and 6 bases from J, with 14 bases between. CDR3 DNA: TGCGCCAGTACCCTGGGAGGGGCTGAAGCTTTCTTT. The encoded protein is CASTLGGAEAFF.

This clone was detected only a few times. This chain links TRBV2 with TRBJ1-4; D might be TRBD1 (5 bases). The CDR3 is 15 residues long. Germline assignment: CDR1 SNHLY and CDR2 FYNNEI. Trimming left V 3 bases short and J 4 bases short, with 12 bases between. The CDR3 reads CASSDWEGFNEKLFF. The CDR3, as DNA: TGTGCCAGCAGTGATTGGGAGGGGTTTAATGAAAAACTGTTTTTT.

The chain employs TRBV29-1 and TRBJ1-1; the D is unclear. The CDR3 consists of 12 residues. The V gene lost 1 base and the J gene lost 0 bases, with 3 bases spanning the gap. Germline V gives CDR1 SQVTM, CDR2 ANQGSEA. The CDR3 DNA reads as TGCAGCGTTGAAGGAGTGAACACTGAAGCTTTCTTT. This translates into CSVEGVNTEAFF.

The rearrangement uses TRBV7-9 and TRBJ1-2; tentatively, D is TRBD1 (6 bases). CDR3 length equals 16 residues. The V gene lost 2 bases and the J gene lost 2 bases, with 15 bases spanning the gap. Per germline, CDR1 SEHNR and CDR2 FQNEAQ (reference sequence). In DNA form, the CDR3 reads TGTGCCAGCAGCTTAAACCGCGCAACAGGGAACTATGGCTACACCTTC. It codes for CASSLNRATGNYGYTF.

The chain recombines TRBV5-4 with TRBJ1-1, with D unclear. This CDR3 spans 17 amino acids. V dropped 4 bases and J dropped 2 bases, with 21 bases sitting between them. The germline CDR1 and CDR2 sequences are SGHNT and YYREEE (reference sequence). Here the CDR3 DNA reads TGTGCCAGCAGCCCCTATCCTCGCCTAACGTTTAACACTGAAGCTTTCTTT. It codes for CASSPYPRLTFNTEAFF.